These 31 T cell receptor beta chains were sequenced from one sample in a study of blood T cells in healthy people across ages. The use of a sample-barcoded 5' primer and a J-beta primer mix characterized a second PCR of 7 to 11 cycles. TCRdb passed the 5' RACE reads through MiXCR, listing each CDR3 protein once. The sample shows about 690,000 distinct CDR3 sequences, around 41% of them seen only once. Sample: blood. These receptors all come from an elderly man in good health.

There are a few counts of this clonotype. The V gene is TRBV12-3 or TRBV12-4, the J gene TRBJ1-6; D remains unclear. Trimming removed 6 bases at V and 10 bases at J, with 19 bases between. The CDR3 is 15 amino acids. CDR3 sequence reads: CASSFNGPPGSPLHF. In nucleotides, the CDR3 is TGTGCCAGCAGCTTCAATGGACCTCCGGGGTCACCCCTCCACTTT.

This chain uses TRBV20-1 with TRBJ2-3, with TRBD2 matching over 11 bases. Germline trimming cut 2 bases from V and 5 bases from J; bases unmatched to any gene: 6. Germline CDR1 and CDR2: DFQATT and SNEGSKA (reference sequence). The CDR3 runs to 15 residues. The CDR3 is CSARRGTSGRDTQYF. The CDR3 DNA sequence: TGCAGTGCTAGACGCGGGACTAGCGGTAGAGATACGCAGTATTTT.

A word on this clonotype: A read error may account for a junction end that differs from germline. The V call is TRBV7-2, the J call TRBJ2-3; TRBD2 is a possible D gene (6 bases). The CDR3 extends over 15 amino acids. Germline values: CDR1 SGHTA, CDR2 FQGNSA. As DNA, the CDR3 is TGTGCCAGCAGCTTAGGGTCGGAGGGAGGAGATACGCAGAATTTT. It translates to CASSLGSEGGDTQNF.

On this clonotype itself: At one end the junction does not follow the germline gene, possibly because of a read error. The CDR3 loop reads CSARGQGNYNSPPHF. The CDR3 coding sequence is TGCAGTGCTAGAGGACAGGGGAACTATAATTCACCCCCCCACTTT. The rearrangement joins TRBV20-1 to TRBJ1-6, with 8 bases fitting TRBD1. CDR1 DFQATT and CDR2 SNEGSKA come from the germline V gene (reference sequence). The CDR3 spans 15 residues.

V and J are TRBV19 and TRBJ1-1; TRBD1 agrees at 7 bases. Per germline, CDR1 LNHDA and CDR2 SQIVND (reference sequence). The length of the CDR3 is 14 residues. The trim removed 6 bases at V and 5 bases at J, leaving 9 bases unmatched. The CDR3 spells CASRSTGAGTEAFF. CDR3 coding DNA: TGTGCCAGTAGATCCACAGGGGCGGGAACTGAAGCTTTCTTT.

In its sample, this clonotype was seen a few times. The CDR3 sequence: CTSSQDCRGQSHPGGAYEQYF. DNA of the CDR3: TGCACCAGCAGCCAAGATTGTCGGGGACAGAGTCATCCCGGGGGTGCCTACGAGCAGTACTTC. This chain connects TRBV1 to TRBJ2-7; no check of the table's D call, TRBD1, against the DNA was made. TRBV1 is deemed a pseudogene. The CDR3 spans 21 residues.

The V call is TRBV11-2, the J call TRBJ2-1, with D perhaps assigned TRBD1 or TRBD2 (6 bases each). This CDR3 spans 16 amino acids. Germline V gene lookup returns CDR1 SGHAT and CDR2 FQNNGV. The ends were cut back, 0 bases at V and 2 bases at J, with 11 bases in the middle. The CDR3: CASSLDRGVTYNEQFF. In nucleotides, the CDR3 is TGTGCCAGCAGCTTAGATAGGGGGGTAACCTACAATGAGCAGTTCTTC.

This chain joins TRBV7-2 and TRBJ2-1, with D perhaps TRBD2 (6 bases). The DNA end is a closer match to TRBJ2-7, so the J assignment may be wrong. The CDR3 contains 15 residues. Germline V gene sequence: CDR1 SGHTA, CDR2 FQGNSA. The chain's CDR3 is CASSLEGSGPNEQYF. The CDR3 nucleotides read TGTGCCAGCAGCTTGGAAGGGAGCGGGCCGAATGAGCAGTACTTC.

The V and J genes are TRBV14 and TRBJ2-4, with a possible D match to TRBD1 (5 bases). The J call may not be correct, given that the DNA end is closer to TRBJ2-7. The CDR3 loop spans 17 amino acids. CDR1 is SGHDN and CDR2 is FVKESK in the germline V gene. The CDR3 bases are TGTGCCAGCAGCCCCCGGACAATCGGTGCGTCTCTACACGAGCAGTACTTC. It translates to CASSPRTIGASLHEQYF.

Regarding this clonotype: One end of the junction fails to match germline, which may point to a read error. The CDR3 nucleotides are TGTGCCAGCAGCTTAGTTGCGGGCAGGAACACAGAAGCTTTCTTT. It codes for CASSLVAGRNTEAFF. The J gene is TRBJ1-1, the V gene TRBV11-2; no firm D call. Germline V CDR1 and CDR2: SGHAT, FQNNGV. This CDR3 contains 15 residues.

V is TRBV28 and J is TRBJ2-7; 7 bases are a match to TRBD2. Germline values: CDR1 MDHEN, CDR2 SYDVKM. CDR3 length: 14 residues. V lost 6 bases and J lost 0; bases outside the gene matches: 5. CDR3 in DNA: TGTGCCAGCAGATCCACTAGCGTCTCCTACGAGCAGTACTTC. This sequence encodes CASRSTSVSYEQYF.

This clonotype was counted only a few times. This rearrangement joins TRBV6-1 to TRBJ2-2; 8 bases are a match to TRBD2. The CDR3 contains 17 residues. V shed 7 bases and J 3 bases; nucleotides not matched to a gene: 13. In germline, CDR1 is MNHNS, CDR2 SASEGT. The DNA of the CDR3 is TGTGCCAGCACCGCACAGCGGGGGACCCTCGACACCGGGGAGCTGTTTTTT. Translation: CASTAQRGTLDTGELFF.

The chain carries TRBV13 and TRBJ1-2; a possible D gene is TRBD1 (6 bases). The CDR3 totals 15 residues. Trimming took off 2 bases at V and 3 bases at J, with 13 bases between the two ends. Per the germline V gene, CDR1 is PRHDT and CDR2 is FYEKMQ (reference sequence). The CDR3: CASSLQQGLDYGYTF. CDR3 DNA sequence: TGTGCCAGCAGCTTACAGCAGGGGTTGGACTATGGCTACACCTTC.

This sequence joins TRBV20-1 and TRBJ1-6; D gene ambiguous. Germline V gives CDR1 DFQATT, CDR2 SNEGSKA (reference sequence). V dropped 0 bases and J dropped 7 bases, with 4 bases sitting between them. This CDR3 comprises 12 residues. CDR3 DNA sequence: TGCAGTGCTAGAGATAAGAATTCACCCCTCCACTTT. Amino acids: CSARDKNSPLHF.

The V and J genes are TRBV7-2 and TRBJ2-7, with a tentative D call TRBD2 (6 bases). With 5 bases removed from V and 2 bases from J, the gap between germline ends came to 10 bases. Germline CDR1 is SGHTA and CDR2 is FQGNSA. The CDR3 loop spans 13 amino acids. CDR3 in DNA: TGTGCCAGCAGCGCGACTAGGGCCTACGAGCAGTACTTC. Its protein product is CASSATRAYEQYF.

This clonotype was counted many times. This sequence joins TRBV10-3 and TRBJ2-5; no clear D. The V and J ends lost 6 bases and 1 base respectively, with 9 bases between them. CDR1 and CDR2 from the germline V gene are ENHRY and SYGVKD. This CDR3 is 13 amino acids long. The CDR3 DNA reads as TGTGCCATCAGGGACCTCGTCCAAGAGACCCAGTACTTC. It specifies CAIRDLVQETQYF.

This clonotype has at least ten counts. V usage is TRBV20-1 and J usage is TRBJ2-1; 11 nucleotides align to TRBD2. Germline loops: CDR1 DFQATT, CDR2 SNEGSKA (reference sequence). Losses at the gene ends were 0 bases for V and 8 bases for J; bases not matched to a gene: 6. The CDR3 totals 15 residues. CDR3 in DNA: TGCAGTGCTAGAGAGGGGGTAGCGGGGGGGTATGAGCAGTTCTTC. Translated: CSAREGVAGGYEQFF.

J is TRBJ1-3 and V is TRBV4-2; tentatively, D is TRBD1 (5 bases). V dropped 2 bases and J dropped 0 bases, with 14 bases sitting between them. The CDR3 covers 17 residues. From germline, CDR1 is LGHNA and CDR2 YNFKEQ. The CDR3 DNA follows: TGTGCCAGCAGCCAACCACTGACAGTCGGCTCTGGAAACACCATATATTTT. Amino acids: CASSQPLTVGSGNTIYF.

Points on this clonotype: Sequence at one end of the junction differs from germline and may be a read error. The chain uses TRBV7-2 and TRBJ2-5; the D gene could be TRBD1 or TRBD2 (6 bases each). This CDR3 contains 14 residues. Germline CDR1 is SGHTA and CDR2 is FQGNSA. The CDR3 DNA follows: TGTGTCAGCACAGGGACTCCGGAAGGGGAGACCCAGTACTTC. Translation gives CVSTGTPEGETQYF.

This clonotype has just one count. The chain recombines TRBV7-2 with TRBJ1-1; D unclear. The germline V gene encodes CDR1 SGHTA and CDR2 FQGNSA. V lost 5 bases, J lost 2 bases, and 15 bases lay in between. This CDR3 contains 15 residues. CDR3 residues: CASSRSVWTNTEAFF. CDR3 coding DNA: TGTGCCAGCAGCCGCTCGGTATGGACCAACACTGAAGCTTTCTTT.

This rearrangement joins TRBV27 to TRBJ2-5; 7 nucleotides match TRBD1. Germline V gives CDR1 MNHEY, CDR2 SMNVEV (reference sequence). V trimming: 9 bases; J trimming: 5 bases; junction bases outside the gene matches: 6. CDR3 size: 12 residues. CDR3 sequence: CASGTAGETQYF. CDR3 nucleotides: TGTGCCAGTGGGACAGCCGGGGAGACCCAGTACTTC.

This clonotype was detected a few times. The chain is built from TRBV9 and TRBJ2-3; D uncertain. Germline V CDR1 and CDR2: SGDLS, YYNGEE. The CDR3 has 16 residues. V lost 4 bases and J 2 bases, leaving 17 bases between the germline ends. The CDR3 reads CASSPSPNRPTDTQYF. For the CDR3, the DNA is TGTGCCAGCAGCCCCTCGCCCAATAGGCCCACAGATACGCAGTATTTT.

The V and J genes are TRBV6-1 and TRBJ1-1; D is unclear. Between the trimmed V and J ends, which lost 4 bases and 0 bases, there was a span of 9 bases. Germline CDR1 reads MNHNS; CDR2 reads SASEGT. The CDR3 length is 14 residues. In nucleotides, the CDR3 is TGTGCCAGCAGTGGAACGCAGGTGAACACTGAAGCTTTCTTT. Translated, it gives CASSGTQVNTEAFF.

In its sample, this clonotype was seen once. The genes are TRBV27 and TRBJ1-1; 11 bases are a match to TRBD1. The CDR3 runs to 14 residues. V was pared by 6 bases and J by 4 bases, with 4 bases of the junction left unmatched. The germline gives CDR1 MNHEY, CDR2 SMNVEV (reference sequence). The DNA for the CDR3 is TGTGCCAGCAGGGACAGGGGGCGGGTCACTGAAGCTTTCTTT. As protein: CASRDRGRVTEAFF.

This chain connects TRBV6-2 or TRBV6-3 to TRBJ2-6; TRBD1 agrees at 11 bases. The CDR3 covers 24 residues. The germline V gene encodes CDR1 MNHEY and CDR2 SVGEGT. V dropped 3 bases and J dropped 2; count of bases not matched to a gene: 24. DNA of the CDR3: TGTGCCAGCAGTTATGGCCTGGACCCGTACCTGGGAGGACAGGGGGCCGCTGGGGCCAACGTCCTGACTTTC. It encodes CASSYGLDPYLGGQGAAGANVLTF.

This clonotype was picked up a small number of times. The gene calls are TRBV19 and TRBJ2-1, with TRBD2 matching 8 bases. The DNA end is a closer match to TRBJ2-7, so the J assignment may be wrong. CDR3 length: 15 amino acids. In germline, CDR1 is LNHDA, CDR2 SQIVND (reference sequence). DNA for the CDR3: TGTGCCAGTAGTGATCTAGCGGGCTCCTACAATGAGCAGTACTTC. Amino acids: CASSDLAGSYNEQYF.

The sample holds a few counts of this clonotype. J is TRBJ2-5 and V is TRBV5-4; the D gene is possibly TRBD2 (6 bases). The tail of the sequence fits TRBJ2-7 better, so the J call may be wrong. The CDR3 runs 12 residues. Germline V gives CDR1 SGHNT, CDR2 YYREEE (reference sequence). The CDR3 nucleotides are TGTGCCAGCAGCTCTGGAGGGATCGAGCAGTACTTC. As protein: CASSSGGIEQYF.

The CDR3 is CSATSRVSGTYEQYF. The DNA for the CDR3 is TGCAGTGCGACCTCTAGGGTTAGCGGCACCTACGAGCAGTACTTC. The rearrangement links TRBV20-1 to TRBJ2-7; maybe TRBD2 (6 bases). CDR1 and CDR2 (germline): DFQATT, SNEGSKA (reference sequence). V was cut by 6 bases and J by 2 bases, with 20 bases left in between. CDR3 size: 15 residues.

The J gene is TRBJ1-4, the V gene TRBV28, with D perhaps matching TRBD1 (5 bases). The germline V gene encodes CDR1 MDHEN and CDR2 SYDVKM. The V end lost 1 base, the J end lost 4 bases, and 13 bases lay between the germline ends. This CDR3 has 16 residues. The CDR3, as DNA: TGTGCCAGCAGTTTATCGGGGGAAGGGATTAATGAAAAACTGTTTTTT. Amino acids: CASSLSGEGINEKLFF.

This clonotype was detected a few times. The chain employs TRBV20-1 and TRBJ2-1, with 11 nucleotides matching TRBD2. This CDR3 is 14 amino acids long. Germline loops: CDR1 DFQATT, CDR2 SNEGSKA (reference sequence). V lost 6 bases to trimming and J lost 7 bases; unmatched junction nucleotides: 8. This CDR3 is CSALRTSGSNEQFF. The DNA for the CDR3 is TGCAGTGCCCTCCGTACTAGCGGGAGTAATGAGCAGTTCTTC.

The chain's CDR3 is CASSYNGPTYSNQPQHF. For the CDR3, the DNA is TGTGCCAGCAGTTACAACGGCCCCACGTATAGCAATCAGCCCCAGCATTTT. This sequence joins TRBV6-6 and TRBJ1-5; D uncertain. V was clipped by 2 bases and J by 0 bases, with 14 bases between them. CDR3 length equals 17 residues. The germline CDR1 and CDR2 sequences are MNHNY and SVGAGI (reference sequence).